Below, one T cell receptor (beta chain) is given with its context. The target antigen is unknown. This CDR3 has 14 amino acids. V gave up 0 bases and J gave up 3 bases, with 7 bases separating them. CDR1 is SGDLS, CDR2 YYNGEE, per germline. TCRdb keeps only in-frame clones here, not all; method: immunoSEQ multiplex PCR. Among 1.5 million to 2.5 million clones listed, about 94% were seen once. Only CD45RO-negative cells positively selected for CCR7 counted as naive CD8 cells, so terminally differentiated effector memory CD45RA+ cells were excluded. All the donors were Caucasian adults who lived in Nashville, Tennessee. This sample stems from a study of shared clonotypes between healthy human individuals. Turning to the study itself: Per donor, CD8 memory used one plate, CD8 naive used two, CD4 memory used three and CD4 naive used three. Study-wide findings and caveats: Sample collection involved blood only; tissue repertoires are likely different. The study found lower generation probabilities in non-shared clonotypes than in those shared by all four donors.

The sequenced sample was naive CD8+ T cells sorted from blood. This clonotype was obtained from a man younger than 35 in good health. The chain joins TRBV9 to TRBJ2-1; D ambiguous. This CDR3 is CASSVVADYNEQFF. CDR3 DNA sequence: TGTGCCAGCAGCGTAGTAGCAGACTACAATGAGCAGTTCTTC.